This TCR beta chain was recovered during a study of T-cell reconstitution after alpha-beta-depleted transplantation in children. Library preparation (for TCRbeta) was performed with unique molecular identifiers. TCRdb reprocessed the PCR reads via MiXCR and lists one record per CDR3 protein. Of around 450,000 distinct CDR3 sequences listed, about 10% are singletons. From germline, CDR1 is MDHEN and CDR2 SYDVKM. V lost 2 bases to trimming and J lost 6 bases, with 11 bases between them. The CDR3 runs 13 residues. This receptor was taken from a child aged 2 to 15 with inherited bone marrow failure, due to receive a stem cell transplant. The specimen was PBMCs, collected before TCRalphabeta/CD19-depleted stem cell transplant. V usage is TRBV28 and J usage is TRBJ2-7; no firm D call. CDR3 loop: CASSLKYSGEQYF. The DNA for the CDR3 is TGTGCCAGCAGTTTAAAGTACAGTGGCGAGCAGTACTTC.